This entry lists 8 T cell receptor beta chains sequenced from one sample in a study of Graves' ophthalmopathy and Graves' hyperthyroidism. RNA transcripts were the source from which TCR beta CDR3 regions were amplified. Amplification began with first-round RT-PCR using HTBI primers, then second-round multiplex PCR was performed. Each CDR3 protein is one row after TCRdb ran MiXCR on the multiplex PCR reads. The repertoire holds some 250,000 distinct CDR3 sequences, with around 50% as singletons. Sequencing was done on a sample of peripheral blood. All receptors come from an adult man with Graves' ophthalmopathy.

A few counts support this clonotype. The chain carries TRBV24-1 and TRBJ2-2, with TRBD1 matching over 9 bases. The J segment lost 1 base and the V segment lost 5 bases, leaving 4 bases of the junction unmatched. Germline CDR1 and CDR2: KGHDR and SFDVKD. The CDR3 is 16 residues long. The chain's CDR3 is CATSGGTGRNTGELFF. Here the CDR3 DNA reads TGTGCCACCAGTGGTGGGACAGGGCGGAACACCGGGGAGCTGTTTTTT.

This clonotype was recorded only once. The genes are TRBV12-3 or TRBV12-4 and TRBJ1-6; no reliable D call. V lost 6 bases to trimming and J lost 12 bases, with 6 bases between them. CDR3 length: 10 amino acids. The CDR3 reads CASSPRPLHF. As DNA, the CDR3 is TGTGCCAGCAGCCCGAGACCCCTCCACTTT.

The V and J genes are TRBV5-5 and TRBJ2-2; 9 bases line up with TRBD1. Germline trimming cut 5 bases from V and 6 bases from J; bases unmatched to any gene: 5. This CDR3 region has 14 residues. CDR1 SGHKS and CDR2 YYEKEE come from the germline V gene (reference sequence). As DNA, the CDR3 is TGTGCCAGCAGTTCGGACAGGGGCGCCGGGGAGCTGTTTTTT. It translates to CASSSDRGAGELFF.

This sequence joins TRBV3-1 and TRBJ2-7; D might be TRBD1 (6 bases). V dropped 7 bases and J dropped 1 base, with 8 bases sitting between them. Per the germline V gene, CDR1 is LGHDT and CDR2 is YNNKEL (reference sequence). The CDR3 sequence is 12 residues long. CDR3 nucleotides: TGTGCCAGCATGGACAGATCCTACGAGCAGTACTTC. Translating gives CASMDRSYEQYF.

This sequence joins TRBV12-3 or TRBV12-4 and TRBJ2-2; TRBD2 agrees at 9 bases. This CDR3 region has 14 residues. V trimming: 5 bases; J trimming: 4 bases; junction bases outside the gene matches: 2. The CDR3 here is CASSVLAGTGELFF. DNA for the CDR3: TGTGCCAGCAGTGTACTAGCGGGCACCGGGGAGCTGTTTTTT.

The table lists this clonotype with a few counts. The gene calls are TRBV24-1 and TRBJ1-5; tentative D call: TRBD1 (5 bases). Germline V gene sequence: CDR1 KGHDR, CDR2 SFDVKD. The CDR3 totals 16 residues. The V end lost 7 bases, the J end lost 2 bases, and 17 bases lay between the germline ends. The CDR3 loop reads CATSPAREIGNQPQHF. CDR3 DNA: TGTGCCACCAGCCCCGCCAGGGAAATCGGCAATCAGCCCCAGCATTTT.

The V and J genes are TRBV3-1 and TRBJ2-7; TRBD2 is a possible D gene (6 bases). Per the germline V gene, CDR1 is LGHDT and CDR2 is YNNKEL (reference sequence). This CDR3 comprises 15 residues. V shed 5 bases and J shed 2 bases, with 16 bases lying between them. CDR3 nucleotide sequence: TGTGCCAGCAGCTTACCAGCGGACTACCCCTACGAGCAGTACTTC. This codes for CASSLPADYPYEQYF.

This clonotype came up a few times. V gene TRBV3-1 combines with J gene TRBJ1-4; D is possibly TRBD1 (6 bases). The CDR3 consists of 12 residues. Between the trimmed V and J ends, which lost 6 bases and 14 bases, there was a span of 16 bases. CDR1 and CDR2 (germline): LGHDT, YNNKEL (reference sequence). The CDR3 sequence is CASSRDTLELFF. Here the CDR3 DNA reads TGTGCCAGCAGTCGGGACACCCTAGAGCTGTTTTTT.